This T cell receptor beta chain stems from a study of tumor-infiltrating lymphocytes in primary liver carcinoma. Study-wide context: Sample yields, roughly 3.65 to 7.13 million productive TCRbeta reads, were similar across the tissue types.

RNA and DNA were co-extracted from roughly 20-30 mg of unsorted bulk tissue. There were five separate regions sampled from each tumor. As for this clonotype: What it binds is not known. The CDR3 does not end in the conserved phenylalanine or tryptophan, so this is likely a read error.

Overall study results and limits: With p = 0.039, the top-250-clone fraction in tumors significantly exceeded that in blood.

Total RNA amounting to roughly 480 ng was the source from which TCR beta cDNA was made with a constant-region primer. For TCR beta, libraries were produced by three nested multiplex PCR rounds using slightly modified ARM-PCR. Rounds one and two of PCR, each of roughly 10 cycles, were primed with TRBV1-TRBV30 forward primers and a C-beta reverse primer. TCRdb itself ran the multiplex PCR reads through MiXCR, one entry per CDR3 protein. The data hold tens of thousands of distinct CDR3 sequences, with around 70% observed a single time. This CDR3 spans 12 amino acids. V was pared by 7 bases and J by 5 bases, with 11 bases between. Looked up from germline, CDR1 is MNHNS and CDR2 is SASEGT.

The clonotype comes from a man aged 40-49 years with primary liver carcinoma and hepatitis B virus infection. This rearrangement joins TRBV6-1 to TRBJ1-2; D remains unclear. Sequenced: liver tumor tissue from sampling region 2. Documented subset: tumor region T2, inferior pole. The CDR3 reads CASNVPLYGYTS. The CDR3 nucleotides read TGTGCCAGCAATGTCCCCCTATATGGCTACACCTCC.